The 29 T cell receptor beta chains reported below all come from one sample, sequenced in a study of human T cells and chemical hapten exposure (dated by TCRdb to 2020 to 2023). Total RNA was isolated from unfractionated whole blood collected in Tempus Blood RNA tubes. Libraries were constructed by 5' RACE. Sequencing was carried out with an Illumina MiSeq. The public reads were quality trimmed at Q25 with fastp and then assembled into clones with MiXCR by TCRdb, keeping productive beta chains. Under each unique CDR3 protein, matching rows form one entry showing the most common genes and DNA. This sample gives under 150,000 distinct CDR3 sequences in total; approximately 20% of them show up just once. The ten top clones hold about 3% of the sample. These receptors were obtained from a human donor in good health.

This chain links TRBV28 with TRBJ1-1, with D unresolved. The CDR3 length is 14 residues. Germline values: CDR1 MDHEN, CDR2 SYDVKM. Trimming removed 4 bases from V and 0 bases from J, with 9 bases in between. The CDR3: CASSSPSLNTEAFF. The CDR3 nucleotides read TGTGCCAGCAGTTCACCGAGTTTGAACACTGAAGCTTTCTTT.

This clonotype was counted a few times. This chain links TRBV4-1 with TRBJ2-7; D is ambiguous. The CDR3 runs to 15 residues. Trimming cost V 4 bases and J 0 bases, with 13 bases left between them. Germline-derived CDR1 and CDR2 are MGHRA and YSYEKL. The CDR3, as DNA: TGCGCCAGCAGCCCATTCAGTCTAAGCTCCTACGAGCAGTACTTC. It encodes CASSPFSLSSYEQYF.

This chain joins TRBV9 and TRBJ1-1; D might be TRBD1 (6 bases). The CDR3 is 16 residues long. V lost 3 bases and J lost 5, with 20 bases in between. Germline V gene lookup returns CDR1 SGDLS and CDR2 YYNGEE. CDR3 DNA: TGTGCCAGCAGCGGAGACCCCAGGGGAAGGAGAACTGAAGCTTTCTTT. It translates to CASSGDPRGRRTEAFF.

The V call is TRBV28, the J call TRBJ2-7; maybe TRBD1 (8 bases). The CDR3 is made up of 16 amino acids. The V gene lost 5 bases and the J gene lost 1 base, with 18 bases spanning the gap. Looked up from germline, CDR1 is MDHEN and CDR2 is SYDVKM. DNA for the CDR3: TGTGCCAGCAGTACCTGGACAGGGAGGGGATCCTACGAGCAGTACTTC. It encodes CASSTWTGRGSYEQYF. Variable domain in full (rest from reference TRBV28 and TRBJ2-7): DVKVTQSSRYLVKRTGEKVFLECVQDMDHENMFWYRQDPGLGLRLIYFSYDVKMKEKGDIPEGYSVSREKKERFSLILESASTNQTSMYLCASSTWTGRGSYEQYFGPGTRLTVT.

The V call is TRBV5-1, the J call TRBJ2-1, with no clear D. Between the trimmed V and J ends, which lost 3 bases and 6 bases, there was a span of 7 bases. The CDR3 has 12 amino acids. CDR1 is SGHRS, CDR2 YFSETQ, per germline. The CDR3 DNA sequence: TGCGCCAGCAGCTGGGCGATCAATGAGCAGTTCTTC. Its protein is CASSWAINEQFF.

This clonotype was observed a few times. CDR3 sequence reads: CASSFGDQPQHF. The CDR3, as DNA: TGTGCCAGCAGCTTCGGAGATCAGCCCCAGCATTTT. The chain employs TRBV5-5 and TRBJ1-5; D is unclear. The CDR3 totals 12 residues. Germline CDR1 SGHKS, CDR2 YYEKEE (reference sequence). V was shortened by 2 bases and J by 5 bases, with 5 bases between the two germline ends.

There are a few counts of this clonotype. Written as DNA, the CDR3 is TGTGCTGGGACTAGCGGGAGCTCCTACGAGCAGTACTTC. Translated, it gives CAGTSGSSYEQYF. This chain links TRBV7-2 with TRBJ2-7; the match to TRBD2 covers 14 bases. This CDR3 is built from 13 residues. Per germline, CDR1 SGHTA and CDR2 FQGNSA.

This clonotype was counted between two and nine times. The chain links TRBV27 to TRBJ2-3; 12 bases match TRBD2. The CDR3 spans 15 residues. Germline V gene sequence: CDR1 MNHEY, CDR2 SMNVEV (reference sequence). V trimming: 5 bases; J trimming: 14 bases; junction bases outside the gene matches: 14. CDR3 in DNA: TGTGCCAGCAGTCCGGGGACTAGCGGGTCTCGAGAGGTGTATTTT. Translation: CASSPGTSGSREVYF.

The chain has TRBV27 and TRBJ2-3, with D tentatively TRBD1 or TRBD2 (6 bases each). CDR1 is MNHEY and CDR2 is SMNVEV in the germline V gene (reference sequence). Trimming cost V 3 bases and J 1 base, with 11 bases left between them. The CDR3 is 15 amino acids. CDR3 nucleotides: TGTGCCAGCAGTTTCGGAGGGGGTCGCACAGATACGCAGTATTTT. It specifies CASSFGGGRTDTQYF.

The genes are TRBV2 and TRBJ2-3; TRBD2 matches 11 bases. This CDR3 comprises 17 residues. Germline V gene data show CDR1 as SNHLY and CDR2 as FYNNEI. The V gene end was trimmed by 2 bases and the J gene end by 1 base; junction bases not matched to a gene: 5. The CDR3 bases are TGTGCCAGCAGTGAATCTACTAGCGGGAGCGGCACAGATACGCAGTATTTT. This encodes CASSESTSGSGTDTQYF. The variable domain in full, completed from reference TRBV2 and TRBJ2-3, reads EPEVTQTPSHQVTQMGQEVILRCVPISNHLYFYWYRQILGQKVEFLVSFYNNEISEKSEIFDDQFSVERPDGSNFTLKIRSTKLEDSAMYFCASSESTSGSGTDTQYFGPGTRLTVL.

This clonotype turned up a few times. The chain joins TRBV6-1 to TRBJ2-7, with D possibly called TRBD1 or TRBD2 (5 bases each). This CDR3 spans 14 amino acids. Trimming cost V 7 bases and J 4 bases, with 17 bases left between them. Germline V lookup: CDR1 MNHNS, CDR2 SASEGT. CDR3 sequence reads: CASTSTAWGYEQYF. The CDR3 DNA sequence: TGTGCCAGCACGTCGACGGCGTGGGGGTACGAGCAGTACTTC.

A few counts support this clonotype. This sequence joins TRBV10-3 and TRBJ2-4; D not resolved. Germline CDR1 ENHRY, CDR2 SYGVKD. V lost 3 bases and J 0 bases, leaving 15 bases between the germline ends. This CDR3 comprises 17 residues. The CDR3 loop reads CAISDSHVTLAKNIQYF. CDR3 coding DNA: TGTGCCATCAGTGATAGTCACGTAACTCTAGCCAAAAACATTCAGTACTTC.

This clonotype was detected ten times or more. The V and J genes are TRBV5-8 and TRBJ1-1, with D uncertain. Trimming pared 0 bases from V and 4 bases from J, leaving 16 bases between. Germline V gene data show CDR1 as SGHTS and CDR2 as YDEGEE. CDR3 length: 16 amino acids. The CDR3 bases are TGTGCCAGCAGCTTGGGGTGGAGTTTGAAGGTCACTGAAGCTTTCTTT. It codes for CASSLGWSLKVTEAFF.

The chain combines TRBV4-1 with TRBJ2-3, with 13 positions matching TRBD2. Germline values: CDR1 MGHRA, CDR2 YSYEKL. The J segment lost 5 bases and the V segment lost 3 bases, leaving 8 bases of the junction unmatched. The CDR3 runs to 17 residues. In nucleotides, the CDR3 is TGCGCCAGCAGCCAGGGGCGGACTAGCGGGAGAAAAGATACGCAGTATTTT. This translates into CASSQGRTSGRKDTQYF.

The gene calls are TRBV5-1 and TRBJ1-1; 7 nucleotides align to TRBD1. CDR1 is SGHRS and CDR2 is YFSETQ in the germline V gene. The CDR3 loop spans 14 amino acids. Trimming took 3 bases from V and 7 from J; bases not matched to a gene: 9. CDR3 nucleotides: TGCGCCAGCAGCTCCCAGGGGGTGGGGAGTGAAGCTTTCTTT. Its protein product is CASSSQGVGSEAFF.

This clonotype was recorded a few times. The J gene is TRBJ1-6, the V gene TRBV20-1; TRBD1 aligns across 11 bases. The V gene end was trimmed by 5 bases and the J gene end by 0 bases; junction bases not matched to a gene: 6. Looked up from germline, CDR1 is DFQATT and CDR2 is SNEGSKA (reference sequence). The CDR3 is made up of 17 amino acids. CDR3 amino acids: CSAPGTGGFSYNSPLHF. The DNA of the CDR3 is TGCAGTGCTCCCGGGACAGGGGGTTTCTCCTATAATTCACCCCTCCACTTT.

This clonotype was seen at least ten times. For the CDR3, the DNA is TGTGCCAGCTCACTGGCAGCCAGATCCTGGGAGCAGTACTTC. It yields the protein CASSLAARSWEQYF. V usage is TRBV18 and J usage is TRBJ2-7; D unclear. The V and J ends lost 4 bases and 7 bases respectively, with 17 bases between them. CDR3 length: 14 residues. Germline CDR1 reads KGHSH; CDR2 reads LQKENI.

This chain joins TRBV28 and TRBJ1-1, with D possibly matching TRBD1 (5 bases). This CDR3 is 16 amino acids long. Germline values: CDR1 MDHEN, CDR2 SYDVKM. V lost 6 bases, J lost 1 base, and 18 bases lay in between. The CDR3 DNA is TGTGCCAGCAGCTCAGCCGTTGAGGGACGGAACACTGAAGCTTTCTTT. This sequence encodes CASSSAVEGRNTEAFF.

In its sample, this clonotype was seen a few times. The CDR3 reads CASSTGLAGYNEQFF. CDR3 in DNA: TGTGCCAGCAGCACGGGACTAGCGGGCTACAATGAGCAGTTCTTC. The rearrangement joins TRBV9 to TRBJ2-1; 12 bases align to TRBD2. The CDR3 runs 15 residues. Germline CDR1 SGDLS, CDR2 YYNGEE. After removal of 4 bases from V and 3 bases from J, the junction contained 2 bases not matched to a gene.

This chain connects TRBV4-1 to TRBJ1-2; a possible D gene is TRBD1 (5 bases). The V and J ends lost 4 bases and 0 bases respectively, with 9 bases between them. The CDR3 consists of 14 residues. The germline gives CDR1 MGHRA, CDR2 YSYEKL. CDR3 sequence: CASSPAGTNYGYTF. The CDR3 DNA follows: TGCGCCAGCAGCCCGGCAGGGACTAACTATGGCTACACCTTC.

The chain joins TRBV9 to TRBJ2-1; perhaps TRBD2 as D (5 bases). The germline V and J ends were trimmed by 6 bases and 4 bases, with 17 bases remaining between them. Germline CDR1 is SGDLS and CDR2 is YYNGEE. The CDR3 contains 15 residues. CDR3 protein: CASTLGGGAYNEQFF. DNA for the CDR3: TGTGCCAGCACGCTGGGCGGAGGAGCTTACAATGAGCAGTTCTTC.

A few counts support this clonotype. CDR3 sequence: CASYRGYYGYTF. CDR3 nucleotides: TGTGCCAGCTACAGGGGATACTATGGCTACACCTTC. This chain uses TRBV28 with TRBJ1-2; 7 positions match TRBD1. The CDR3 is 12 amino acids. Germline CDR1 reads MDHEN; CDR2 reads SYDVKM. J lost 3 bases, V lost 8 bases, and 3 bases had no gene match.

The V call is TRBV4-2, the J call TRBJ2-3; D assignment may be TRBD1 or TRBD2 (6 bases each). There are 15 residues in the CDR3. V was clipped by 4 bases and J by 4 bases, with 15 bases between them. The germline gives CDR1 LGHNA, CDR2 YNFKEQ. The CDR3 loop is CASSPEGGPSDTQYF. The CDR3 DNA sequence: TGTGCCAGCAGCCCCGAAGGGGGGCCCTCAGATACGCAGTATTTT.

This clonotype occurred a few times. The V gene is TRBV7-8, the J gene TRBJ1-5, with TRBD1 identical over 12 bases. The CDR3 is 19 amino acids. Per the germline V gene, CDR1 is SGHVS and CDR2 is FQNEAQ. Trimming at V came to 5 bases and at J to 2 bases, leaving 13 bases not matched to a gene. The CDR3 DNA is TGTGCCAGCAGCCCCCACCCCGGGACAGGGGGCGCACGCAATCAGCCCCAGCATTTT. It encodes CASSPHPGTGGARNQPQHF.

The chain uses TRBV29-1 and TRBJ2-2, with 9 nucleotides matching TRBD1. Trimming at V came to 4 bases and at J to 6 bases, leaving 9 bases not matched to a gene. CDR3 length: 15 amino acids. Germline V lookup: CDR1 SQVTM, CDR2 ANQGSEA. CDR3 amino acids: CSVGKGQGWPGELFF. The CDR3 DNA is TGCAGCGTTGGGAAGGGACAGGGTTGGCCCGGGGAGCTGTTTTTT.

This clonotype was picked up a small number of times. In nucleotides, the CDR3 is TGTGCCAGCAGTTTAGCACAGGGGCTTAACTATGGCTACACCTTC. Translating gives CASSLAQGLNYGYTF. This sequence joins TRBV28 and TRBJ1-2, with TRBD1 identical over 7 bases. J was trimmed by 1 base and V by 2 bases; bases with no gene match: 4. The CDR3 contains 15 residues. Germline loops: CDR1 MDHEN, CDR2 SYDVKM.

This clonotype was seen a few times. The J gene is TRBJ2-6, the V gene TRBV29-1, with TRBD1 identical over 11 bases. V lost 1 base and J lost 1; bases outside the gene matches: 3. The CDR3 spans 17 residues. Looked up from germline, CDR1 is SQVTM and CDR2 is ANQGSEA. The CDR3 nucleotides are TGCAGCGTTGAAGGGCGGGACAGGGGGTCTGGGGCCAACGTCCTGACTTTC. It specifies CSVEGRDRGSGANVLTF.

This chain links TRBV3-1 with TRBJ1-2, with D tentatively TRBD1 (5 bases). Germline CDR1 and CDR2: LGHDT and YNNKEL (reference sequence). The germline V and J ends were trimmed by 2 bases and 8 bases, with 18 bases remaining between them. This CDR3 contains 15 residues. CDR3 sequence reads: CASSQSSGPKGGYTF. Here the CDR3 DNA reads TGTGCCAGCAGCCAATCCTCAGGGCCTAAAGGAGGCTACACCTTC.

This CDR3 reads CASSEWGQGLGEQYF. In nucleotides, the CDR3 is TGTGCCAGCAGTGAATGGGGACAGGGCTTGGGGGAGCAGTACTTC. The chain links TRBV28 to TRBJ2-7; TRBD1 agrees at 9 bases. V shed 5 bases and J 7 bases; nucleotides not matched to a gene: 12. This CDR3 region has 15 residues. In germline, CDR1 is MDHEN, CDR2 SYDVKM.